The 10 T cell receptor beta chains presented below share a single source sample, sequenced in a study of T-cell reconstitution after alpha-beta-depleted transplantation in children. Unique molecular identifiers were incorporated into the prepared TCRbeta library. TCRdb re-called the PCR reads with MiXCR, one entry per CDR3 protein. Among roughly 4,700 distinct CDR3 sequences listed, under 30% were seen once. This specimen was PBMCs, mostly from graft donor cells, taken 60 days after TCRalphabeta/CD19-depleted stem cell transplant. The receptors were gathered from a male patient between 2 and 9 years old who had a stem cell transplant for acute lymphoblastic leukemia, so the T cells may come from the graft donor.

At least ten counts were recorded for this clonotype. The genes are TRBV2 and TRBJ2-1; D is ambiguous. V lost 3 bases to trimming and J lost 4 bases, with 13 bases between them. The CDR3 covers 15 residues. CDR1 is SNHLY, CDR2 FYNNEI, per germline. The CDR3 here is CASSDPLGDYNEQFF. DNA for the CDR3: TGTGCCAGCAGTGACCCGCTGGGCGATTACAATGAGCAGTTCTTC.

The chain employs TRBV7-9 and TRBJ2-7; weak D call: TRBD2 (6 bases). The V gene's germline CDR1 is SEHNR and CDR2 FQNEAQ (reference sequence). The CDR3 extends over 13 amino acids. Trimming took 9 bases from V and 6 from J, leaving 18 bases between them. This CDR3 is CARGPGGRGEQYF. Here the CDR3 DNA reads TGTGCCAGGGGCCCCGGTGGGCGGGGCGAGCAGTACTTC. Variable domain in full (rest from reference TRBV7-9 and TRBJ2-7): DTGVSQNPRHKITKRGQNVTFRCDPISEHNRLYWYRQTLGQGPEFLTYFQNEAQLEKSRLLSDRFSAERPKGSFSTLEIQRTEQGDSAMYLCARGPGGRGEQYFGPGTRLTVT.

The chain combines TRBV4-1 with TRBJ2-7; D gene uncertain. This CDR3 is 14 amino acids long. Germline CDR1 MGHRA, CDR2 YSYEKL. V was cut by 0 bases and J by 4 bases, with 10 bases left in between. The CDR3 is CASSQDPGPYEQYF. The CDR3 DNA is TGCGCCAGCAGCCAAGATCCAGGTCCGTACGAGCAGTACTTC.

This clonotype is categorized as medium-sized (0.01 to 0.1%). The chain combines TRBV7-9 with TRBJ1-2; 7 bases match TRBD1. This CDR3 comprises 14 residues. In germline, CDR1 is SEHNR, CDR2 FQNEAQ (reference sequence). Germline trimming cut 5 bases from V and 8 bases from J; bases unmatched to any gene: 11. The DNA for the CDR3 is TGTGCCAGCAGCCGACAGGGTGGTCGGCGGGGCTACACCTTC. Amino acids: CASSRQGGRRGYTF.

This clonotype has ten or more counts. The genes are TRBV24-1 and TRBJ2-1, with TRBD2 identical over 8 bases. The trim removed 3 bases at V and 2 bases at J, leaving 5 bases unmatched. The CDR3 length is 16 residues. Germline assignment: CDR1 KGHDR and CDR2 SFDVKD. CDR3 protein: CATSDRGSGAYNEQFF. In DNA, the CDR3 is TGTGCCACCAGTGATAGGGGTAGCGGGGCCTACAATGAGCAGTTCTTC.

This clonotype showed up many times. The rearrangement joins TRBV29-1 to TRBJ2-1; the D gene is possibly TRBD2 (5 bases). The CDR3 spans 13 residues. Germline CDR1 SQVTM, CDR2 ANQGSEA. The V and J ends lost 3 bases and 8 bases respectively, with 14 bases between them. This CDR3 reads CSVERAPWDEQFF. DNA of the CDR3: TGCAGCGTTGAGCGGGCCCCTTGGGATGAGCAGTTCTTC.

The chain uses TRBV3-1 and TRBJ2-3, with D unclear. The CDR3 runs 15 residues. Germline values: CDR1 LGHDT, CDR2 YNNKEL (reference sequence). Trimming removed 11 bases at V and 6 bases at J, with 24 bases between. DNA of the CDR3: TGTGCCTCCTGCCAAGAGGCCCTTACCGGGGATACGCAGTATTTT. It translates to CASCQEALTGDTQYF.

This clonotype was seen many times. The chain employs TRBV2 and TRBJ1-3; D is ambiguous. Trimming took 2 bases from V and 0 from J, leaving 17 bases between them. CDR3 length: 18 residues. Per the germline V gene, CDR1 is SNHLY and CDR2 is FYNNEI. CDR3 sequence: CASSEFLRTLTSGNTIYF. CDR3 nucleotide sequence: TGTGCCAGCAGTGAATTTCTCAGGACCCTAACCTCTGGAAACACCATATATTTT.

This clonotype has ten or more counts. The CDR3 coding sequence is TGTGCCAGCAGCCCCCAAAGGGTAGCGGGAGCTCGGGGCTACGAGCAGTACTTC. It yields the protein CASSPQRVAGARGYEQYF. V and J are TRBV7-9 and TRBJ2-7, with 9 bases that match TRBD2. The CDR3 has 18 amino acids. Germline assignment: CDR1 SEHNR and CDR2 FQNEAQ (reference sequence). V gave up 5 bases and J gave up 3 bases; unmatched junction bases: 17.

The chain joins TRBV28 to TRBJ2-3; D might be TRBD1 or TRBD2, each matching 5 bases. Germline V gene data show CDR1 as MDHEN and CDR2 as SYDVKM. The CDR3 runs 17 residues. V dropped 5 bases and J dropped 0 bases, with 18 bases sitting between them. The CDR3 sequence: CASSILSGTTSTDTQYF. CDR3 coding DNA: TGTGCCAGCAGTATACTATCCGGGACGACTAGCACAGATACGCAGTATTTT.